What follows is one TCR beta chain and its context. This sample stems from a study of blood T cell repertoires in COVID-19. In the study overall: Samples representing acute and convalescent COVID-19 were sourced from the United States, Italy and Spain.

TCRdb keeps only in-frame clones here, not all; method: immunoSEQ multiplex PCR. The sample lists some 96,000 clones, over 75% occurring once. This CDR3 contains 13 residues. V shed 2 bases and J shed 6 bases, with 9 bases lying between them. Germline CDR1 is SGHDT and CDR2 is YYEEEE. Sequencing used peripheral blood. The genes are TRBV5-6 and TRBJ2-1; no reliable D call. This TCR derives from a human donor in a cohort sampled during active COVID-19. The CDR3 DNA follows: TGTGCCAGCAGCTTTCACGGTTTCAATGAGCAGTTCTTC. Amino acids: CASSFHGFNEQFF. The full variable domain, rest sourced from reference TRBV5-6 and TRBJ2-1, is DAGVTQSPTHLIKTRGQQVTLRCSPKSGHDTVSWYQQALGQGPQFIFQYYEEEERQRGNFPDRFSGHQFPNYSSELNVNALLLGDSALYLCASSFHGFNEQFFGPGTRLTVL.